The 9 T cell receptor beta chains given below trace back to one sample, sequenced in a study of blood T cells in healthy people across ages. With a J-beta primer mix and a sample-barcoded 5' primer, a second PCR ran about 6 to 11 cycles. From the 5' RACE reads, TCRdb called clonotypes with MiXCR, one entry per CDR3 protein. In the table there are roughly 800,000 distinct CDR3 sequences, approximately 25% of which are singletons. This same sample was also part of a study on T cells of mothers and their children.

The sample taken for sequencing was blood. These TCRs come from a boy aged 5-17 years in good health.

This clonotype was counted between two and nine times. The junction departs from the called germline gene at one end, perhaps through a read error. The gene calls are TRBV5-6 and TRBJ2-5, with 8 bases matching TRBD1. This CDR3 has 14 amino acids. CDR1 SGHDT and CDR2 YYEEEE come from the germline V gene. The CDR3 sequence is CASSLLRGRETQYF. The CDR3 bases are TGTGCCAGCAGCTTGCTCAGGGGGCGAGAGACCCAATACTTC.

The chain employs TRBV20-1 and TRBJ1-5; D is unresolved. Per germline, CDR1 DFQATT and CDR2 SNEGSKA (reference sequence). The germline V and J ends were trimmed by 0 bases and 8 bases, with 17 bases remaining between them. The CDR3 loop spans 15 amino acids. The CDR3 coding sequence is TGCAGTGCTAGAGATGGCCAGTCCGAACGAAAGCCCCAGCATTTT. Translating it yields CSARDGQSERKPQHF.

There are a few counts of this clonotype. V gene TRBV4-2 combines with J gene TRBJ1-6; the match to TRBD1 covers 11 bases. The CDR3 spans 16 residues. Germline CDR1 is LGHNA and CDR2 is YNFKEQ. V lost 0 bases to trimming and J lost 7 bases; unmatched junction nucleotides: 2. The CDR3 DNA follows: TGTGCCAGCAGCCAAGAGGGGGACAGGGGGAATTCACCCCTCCACTTT. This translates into CASSQEGDRGNSPLHF.

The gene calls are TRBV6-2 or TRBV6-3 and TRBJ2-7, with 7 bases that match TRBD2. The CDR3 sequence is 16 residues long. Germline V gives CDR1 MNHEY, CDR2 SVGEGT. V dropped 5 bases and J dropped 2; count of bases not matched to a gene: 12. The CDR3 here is CASSDQLVGGAYEQYF. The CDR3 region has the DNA TGTGCCAGCAGTGACCAACTAGTGGGAGGGGCCTACGAGCAGTACTTC.

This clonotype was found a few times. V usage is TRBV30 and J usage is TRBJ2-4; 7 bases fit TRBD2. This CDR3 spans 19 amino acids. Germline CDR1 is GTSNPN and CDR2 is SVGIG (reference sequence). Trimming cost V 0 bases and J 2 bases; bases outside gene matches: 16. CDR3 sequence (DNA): TGTGCCTGGAGTGTAAGAGGCTCGGGGCTAGCGGACTCCAAAAACATTCAGTACTTC. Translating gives CAWSVRGSGLADSKNIQYF.

The CDR3 spells CASSQGTATYEQYF. The CDR3 DNA reads as TGTGCCAGCAGCCAAGGGACGGCCACCTACGAGCAGTACTTC. This rearrangement joins TRBV3-1 to TRBJ2-7; no definite D call. The CDR3 sequence is 14 residues long. In germline, CDR1 is LGHDT, CDR2 YNNKEL (reference sequence). Trimming removed 1 base from V and 2 bases from J, with 9 bases in between.

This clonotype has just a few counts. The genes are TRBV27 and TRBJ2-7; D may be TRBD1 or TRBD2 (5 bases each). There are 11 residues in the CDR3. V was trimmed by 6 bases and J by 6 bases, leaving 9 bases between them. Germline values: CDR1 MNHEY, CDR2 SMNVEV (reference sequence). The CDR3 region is CASSYGGEQYF. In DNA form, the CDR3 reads TGTGCCAGCAGCTATGGGGGCGAGCAGTACTTC.

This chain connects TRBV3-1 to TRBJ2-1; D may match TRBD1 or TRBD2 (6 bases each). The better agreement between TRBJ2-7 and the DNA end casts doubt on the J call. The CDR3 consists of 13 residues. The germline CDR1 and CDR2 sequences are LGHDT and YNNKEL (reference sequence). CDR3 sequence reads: CASSQAEGVKQYF. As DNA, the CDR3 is TGTGCCAGCAGCCAAGCGGAGGGGGTCAAGCAGTACTTC.

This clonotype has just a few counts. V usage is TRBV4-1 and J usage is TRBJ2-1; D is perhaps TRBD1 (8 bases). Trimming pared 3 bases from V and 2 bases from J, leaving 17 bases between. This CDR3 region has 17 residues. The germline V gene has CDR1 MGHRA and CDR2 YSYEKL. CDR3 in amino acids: CASSQKEQGGAYNEQFF. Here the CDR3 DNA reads TGCGCCAGCAGCCAGAAAGAACAGGGGGGGGCCTACAATGAGCAGTTCTTC.